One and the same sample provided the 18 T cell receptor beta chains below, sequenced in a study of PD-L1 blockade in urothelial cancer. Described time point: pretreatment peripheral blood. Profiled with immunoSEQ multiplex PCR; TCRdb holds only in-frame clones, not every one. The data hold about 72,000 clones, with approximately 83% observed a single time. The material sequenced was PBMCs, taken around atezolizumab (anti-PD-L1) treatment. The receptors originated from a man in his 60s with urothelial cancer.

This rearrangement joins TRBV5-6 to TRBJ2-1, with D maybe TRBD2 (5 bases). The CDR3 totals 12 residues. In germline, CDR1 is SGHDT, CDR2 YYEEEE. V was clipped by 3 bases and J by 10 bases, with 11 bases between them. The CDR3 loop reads CASSSTRGEQFF. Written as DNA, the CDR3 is TGTGCCAGCAGCTCAACAAGAGGGGAGCAGTTCTTC.

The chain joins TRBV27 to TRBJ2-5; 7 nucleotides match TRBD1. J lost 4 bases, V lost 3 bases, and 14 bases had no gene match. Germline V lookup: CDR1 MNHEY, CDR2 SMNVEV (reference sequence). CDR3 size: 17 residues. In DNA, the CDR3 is TGTGCCAGCAGTTTGACAGGGTCTAATGGGTGGGGAGAGACCCAGTACTTC. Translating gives CASSLTGSNGWGETQYF.

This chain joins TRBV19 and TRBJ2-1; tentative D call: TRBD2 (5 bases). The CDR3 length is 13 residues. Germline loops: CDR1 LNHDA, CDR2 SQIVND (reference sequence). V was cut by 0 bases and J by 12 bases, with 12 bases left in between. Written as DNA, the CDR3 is TGTGCCAGTAGTATAGATAAACTAGATGGGCAGTTCTTC. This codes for CASSIDKLDGQFF.

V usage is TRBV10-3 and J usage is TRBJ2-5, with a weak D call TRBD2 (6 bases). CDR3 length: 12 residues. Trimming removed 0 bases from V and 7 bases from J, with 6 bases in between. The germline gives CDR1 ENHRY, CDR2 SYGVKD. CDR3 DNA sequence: TGTGCCATCAGTGAGTCGGAGGGGACCCAGTACTTC. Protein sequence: CAISESEGTQYF.

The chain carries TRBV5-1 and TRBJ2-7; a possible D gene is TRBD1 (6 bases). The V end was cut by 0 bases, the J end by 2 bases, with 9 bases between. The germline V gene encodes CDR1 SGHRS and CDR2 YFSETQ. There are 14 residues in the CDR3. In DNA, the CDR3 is TGCGCCAGCAGCTTGGCGACAGGACCCTACGAGCAGTACTTC. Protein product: CASSLATGPYEQYF.

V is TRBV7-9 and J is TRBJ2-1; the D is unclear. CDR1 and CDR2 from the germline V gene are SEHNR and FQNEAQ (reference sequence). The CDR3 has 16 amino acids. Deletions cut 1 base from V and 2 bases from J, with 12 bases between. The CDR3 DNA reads TGTGCCAGCAGCTTAGGCCAGGATTACCCCTACAATGAGCAGTTCTTC. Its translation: CASSLGQDYPYNEQFF.

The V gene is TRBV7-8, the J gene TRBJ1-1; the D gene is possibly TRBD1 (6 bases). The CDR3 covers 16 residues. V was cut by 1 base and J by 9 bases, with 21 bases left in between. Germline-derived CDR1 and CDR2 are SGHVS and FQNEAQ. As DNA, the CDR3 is TGTGCCAGCAGCTTAGTGGGAGGGGGGACTATTTCAAAAGCTTTCTTT. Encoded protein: CASSLVGGGTISKAFF.

In DNA form, the CDR3 reads TGTGCCAGCAGCAGATTGGGACAGAGAGAGATCAACACTGAAGCTTTCTTT. It is translated as CASSRLGQREINTEAFF. This chain uses TRBV11-2 with TRBJ1-1; 7 bases map to TRBD1. CDR1 is SGHAT, CDR2 FQNNGV, per germline. V dropped 5 bases and J dropped 2; count of bases not matched to a gene: 14. The CDR3 contains 17 residues. The full variable domain, with the rest looked up from reference TRBV11-2 and TRBJ1-1, is EAGVAQSPRYKIIEKRQSVAFWCNPISGHATLYWYQQILGQGPKLLIQFQNNGVVDDSQLPKDRFSAERLKGVDSTLKIQPAKLEDSAVYLCASSRLGQREINTEAFFGQGTRLTVV.

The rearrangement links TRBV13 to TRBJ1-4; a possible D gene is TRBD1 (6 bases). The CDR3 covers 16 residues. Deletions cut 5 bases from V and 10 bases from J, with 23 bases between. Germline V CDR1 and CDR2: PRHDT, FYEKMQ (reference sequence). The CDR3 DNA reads TGTGCCAGCAGCACTTCTGGGGGGGCTTTGGGCGGAAAACTGTTTTTT. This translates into CASSTSGGALGGKLFF.

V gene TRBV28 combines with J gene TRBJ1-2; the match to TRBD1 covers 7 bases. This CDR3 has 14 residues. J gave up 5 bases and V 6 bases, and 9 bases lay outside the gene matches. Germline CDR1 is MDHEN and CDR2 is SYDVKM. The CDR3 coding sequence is TGTGCCAGCAGCCCCCGGGACAGCATATATGGCTACACCTTC. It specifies CASSPRDSIYGYTF.

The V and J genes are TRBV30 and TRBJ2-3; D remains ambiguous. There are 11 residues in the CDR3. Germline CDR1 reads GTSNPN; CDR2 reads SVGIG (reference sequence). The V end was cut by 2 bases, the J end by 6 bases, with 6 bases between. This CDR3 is CAWSTRDTQYF. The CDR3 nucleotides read TGTGCCTGGAGTACTCGGGATACGCAGTATTTT.

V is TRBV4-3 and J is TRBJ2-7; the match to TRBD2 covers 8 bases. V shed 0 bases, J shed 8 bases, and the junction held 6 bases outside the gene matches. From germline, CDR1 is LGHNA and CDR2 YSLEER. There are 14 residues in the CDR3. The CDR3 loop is CASSQDKGLEKQYF. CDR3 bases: TGCGCCAGCAGCCAAGATAAGGGACTAGAAAAGCAGTACTTC.

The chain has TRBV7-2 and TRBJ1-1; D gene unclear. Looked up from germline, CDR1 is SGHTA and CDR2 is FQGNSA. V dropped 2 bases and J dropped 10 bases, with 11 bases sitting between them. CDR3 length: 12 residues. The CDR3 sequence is CASSLRSSGAFF. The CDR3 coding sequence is TGTGCCAGCAGCTTACGAAGTTCCGGAGCTTTCTTT. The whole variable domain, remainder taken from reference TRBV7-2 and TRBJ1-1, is GAGVSQSPSNKVTEKGKDVELRCDPISGHTALYWYRQSLGQGLEFLIYFQGNSAPDKSGLPSDRFSAERTGGSVSTLTIQRTQQEDSAVYLCASSLRSSGAFFGQGTRLTVV.

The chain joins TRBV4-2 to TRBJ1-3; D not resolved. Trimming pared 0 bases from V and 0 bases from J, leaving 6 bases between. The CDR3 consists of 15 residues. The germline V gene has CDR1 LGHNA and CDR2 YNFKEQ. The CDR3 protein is CASSQDRSSGNTIYF. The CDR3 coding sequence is TGTGCCAGCAGCCAAGACAGAAGCTCTGGAAACACCATATATTTT.

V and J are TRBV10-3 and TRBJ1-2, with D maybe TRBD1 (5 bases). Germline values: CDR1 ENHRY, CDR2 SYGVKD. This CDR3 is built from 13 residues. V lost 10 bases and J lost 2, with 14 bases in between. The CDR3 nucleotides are TGTGCCACCCAACCCCCAGGGAACTATGGCTACACCTTC. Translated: CATQPPGNYGYTF.

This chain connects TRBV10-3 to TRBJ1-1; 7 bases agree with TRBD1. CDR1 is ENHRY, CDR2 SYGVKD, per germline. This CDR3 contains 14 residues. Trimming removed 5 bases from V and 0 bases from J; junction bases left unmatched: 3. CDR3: CAISRQGMNTEAFF. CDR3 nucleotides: TGTGCCATCAGTCGACAGGGTATGAACACTGAAGCTTTCTTT.

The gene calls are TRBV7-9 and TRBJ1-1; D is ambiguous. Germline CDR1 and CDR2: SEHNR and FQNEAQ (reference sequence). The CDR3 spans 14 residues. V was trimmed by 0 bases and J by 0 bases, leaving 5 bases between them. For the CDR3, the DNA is TGTGCCAGCAGCTTAGCACCGGTGAACACTGAAGCTTTCTTT. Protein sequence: CASSLAPVNTEAFF.

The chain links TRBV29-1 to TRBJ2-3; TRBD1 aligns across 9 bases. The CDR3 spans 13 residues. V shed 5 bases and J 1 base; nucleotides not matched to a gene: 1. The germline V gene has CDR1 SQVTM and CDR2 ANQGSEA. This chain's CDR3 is CSVRQGGTDTQYF. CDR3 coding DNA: TGCAGCGTTCGACAGGGGGGCACAGATACGCAGTATTTT.